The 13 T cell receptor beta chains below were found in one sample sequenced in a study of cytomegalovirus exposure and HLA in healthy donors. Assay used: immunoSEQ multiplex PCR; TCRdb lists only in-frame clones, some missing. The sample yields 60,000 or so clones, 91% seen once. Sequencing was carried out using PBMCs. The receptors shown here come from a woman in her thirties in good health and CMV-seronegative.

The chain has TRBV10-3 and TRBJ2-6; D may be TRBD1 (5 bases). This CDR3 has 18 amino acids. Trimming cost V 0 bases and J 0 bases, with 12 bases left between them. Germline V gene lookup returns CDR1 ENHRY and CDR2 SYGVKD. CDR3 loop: CAISESGHPVSGANVLTF. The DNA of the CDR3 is TGTGCCATCAGTGAGTCGGGGCACCCAGTCTCTGGGGCCAACGTCCTGACTTTC.

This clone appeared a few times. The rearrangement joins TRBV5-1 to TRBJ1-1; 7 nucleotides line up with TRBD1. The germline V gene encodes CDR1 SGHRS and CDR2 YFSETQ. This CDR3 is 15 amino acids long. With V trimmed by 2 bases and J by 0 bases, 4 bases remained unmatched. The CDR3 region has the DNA TGCGCCAGCAGCTTACAGGGGCTTATGAACACTGAAGCTTTCTTT. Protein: CASSLQGLMNTEAFF.

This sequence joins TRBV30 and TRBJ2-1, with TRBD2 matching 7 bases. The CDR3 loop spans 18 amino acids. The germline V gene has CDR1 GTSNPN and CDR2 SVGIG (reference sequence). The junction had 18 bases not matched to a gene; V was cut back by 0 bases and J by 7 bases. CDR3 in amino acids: CAWSVRGWEGRVRNEQFF. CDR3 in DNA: TGTGCCTGGAGTGTTCGAGGGTGGGAGGGCCGCGTCCGGAATGAGCAGTTCTTC.

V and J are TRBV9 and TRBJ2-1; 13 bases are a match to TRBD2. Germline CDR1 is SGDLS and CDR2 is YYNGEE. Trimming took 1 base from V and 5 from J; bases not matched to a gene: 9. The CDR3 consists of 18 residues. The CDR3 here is CASSVKVPLAGGDNEQFF. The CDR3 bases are TGTGCCAGCAGCGTAAAGGTCCCACTAGCGGGAGGGGACAATGAGCAGTTCTTC.

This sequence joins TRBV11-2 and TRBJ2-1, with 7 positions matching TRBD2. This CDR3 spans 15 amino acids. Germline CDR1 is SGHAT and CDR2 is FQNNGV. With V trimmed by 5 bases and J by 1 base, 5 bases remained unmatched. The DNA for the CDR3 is TGTGCCAGCAGCCCTAACGGGAGGTCCTACAATGAGCAGTTCTTC. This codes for CASSPNGRSYNEQFF.

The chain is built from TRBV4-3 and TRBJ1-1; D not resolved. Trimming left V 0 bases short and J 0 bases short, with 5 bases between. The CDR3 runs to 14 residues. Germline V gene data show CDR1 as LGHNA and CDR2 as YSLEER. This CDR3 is CASSQDGVNTEAFF. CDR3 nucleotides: TGCGCCAGCAGCCAAGACGGAGTGAACACTGAAGCTTTCTTT.

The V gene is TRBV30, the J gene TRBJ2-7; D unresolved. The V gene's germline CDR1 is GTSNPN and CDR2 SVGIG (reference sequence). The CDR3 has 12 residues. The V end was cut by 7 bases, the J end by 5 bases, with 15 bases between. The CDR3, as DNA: TGTGCCTCCGACTCCTCACCCCACGAGCAGTACTTC. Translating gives CASDSSPHEQYF.

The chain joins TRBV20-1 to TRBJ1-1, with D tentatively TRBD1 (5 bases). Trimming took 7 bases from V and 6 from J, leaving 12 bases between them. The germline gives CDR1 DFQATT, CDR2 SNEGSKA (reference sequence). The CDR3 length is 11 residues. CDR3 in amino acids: CSVQGRAEAFF. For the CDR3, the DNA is TGCAGTGTCCAGGGCAGAGCTGAAGCTTTCTTT.

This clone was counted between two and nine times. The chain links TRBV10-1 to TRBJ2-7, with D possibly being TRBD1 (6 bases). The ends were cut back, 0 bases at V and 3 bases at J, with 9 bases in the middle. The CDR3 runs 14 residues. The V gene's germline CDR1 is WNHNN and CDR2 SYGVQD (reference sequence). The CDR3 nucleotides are TGCGCCAGCAGTGAGTCGACAGGCTACTACGAGCAGTACTTC. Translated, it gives CASSESTGYYEQYF.

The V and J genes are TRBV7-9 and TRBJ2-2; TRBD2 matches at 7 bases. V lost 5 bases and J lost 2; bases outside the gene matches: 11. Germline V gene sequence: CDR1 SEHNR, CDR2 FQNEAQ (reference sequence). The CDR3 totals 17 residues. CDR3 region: CASSLGASGGNTGELFF. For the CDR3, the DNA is TGTGCCAGCAGCCTAGGGGCTAGCGGCGGTAACACCGGGGAGCTGTTTTTT.

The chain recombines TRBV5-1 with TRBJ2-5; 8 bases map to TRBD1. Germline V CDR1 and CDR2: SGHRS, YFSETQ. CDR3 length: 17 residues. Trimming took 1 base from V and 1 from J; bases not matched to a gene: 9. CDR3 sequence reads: CASSLWLGQGLQETQYF. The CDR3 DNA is TGCGCCAGCAGCTTGTGGCTAGGACAGGGCCTCCAAGAGACCCAGTACTTC.

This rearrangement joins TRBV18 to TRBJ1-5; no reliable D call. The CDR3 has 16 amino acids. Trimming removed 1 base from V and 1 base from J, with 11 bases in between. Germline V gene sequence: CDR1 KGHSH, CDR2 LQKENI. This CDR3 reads CASSPRAGISNQPQHF. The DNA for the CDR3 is TGTGCCAGCTCACCACGGGCAGGAATAAGCAATCAGCCCCAGCATTTT.

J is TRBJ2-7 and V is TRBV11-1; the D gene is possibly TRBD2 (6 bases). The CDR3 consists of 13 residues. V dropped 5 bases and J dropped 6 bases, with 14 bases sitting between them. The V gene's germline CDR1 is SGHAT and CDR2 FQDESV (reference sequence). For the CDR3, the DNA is TGTGCCAGCAGCCCCGGGAGCTCTGGCGAGCAGTACTTC. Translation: CASSPGSSGEQYF.